Given below is one TCR beta chain in context. Its specificity is not known. The sample is drawn from a study of Ad26.COV2.S vaccination and SARS-CoV-2 variants. The study, taken as a whole, reports: With respect to non-spike TCR breadth, vaccine and placebo recipients were similar.

Germline trimming cut 6 bases from V and 7 bases from J; bases unmatched to any gene: 8. The V gene's germline CDR1 is LNHDA and CDR2 SQIVND (reference sequence). The CDR3 runs to 13 residues. The treatment denotes: 15 to 20 received Ad26.COV2.S at low or high dose, single or two shots; a few received placebo; per-sample allocation not given. Specimens were obtained on day 63 following the first vaccine or placebo injection. Measured with immunoSEQ multiplex PCR; TCRdb has only the in-frame clones, and not every one. The sample contains roughly 320,000 clones, around 86% of which appear only once. This sample comprised peripheral blood, obtained in a trial of Ad26.COV2.S vaccine versus placebo. The origin of this receptor is a person aged 18-60 years who received the Ad26.COV2.S COVID-19 vaccine or a placebo. The chain has TRBV19 and TRBJ1-1; TRBD1 matches at 7 bases. The CDR3 region is CASSDRANGEAFF. CDR3 coding DNA: TGTGCCAGTAGCGACAGGGCCAACGGTGAAGCTTTCTTT.